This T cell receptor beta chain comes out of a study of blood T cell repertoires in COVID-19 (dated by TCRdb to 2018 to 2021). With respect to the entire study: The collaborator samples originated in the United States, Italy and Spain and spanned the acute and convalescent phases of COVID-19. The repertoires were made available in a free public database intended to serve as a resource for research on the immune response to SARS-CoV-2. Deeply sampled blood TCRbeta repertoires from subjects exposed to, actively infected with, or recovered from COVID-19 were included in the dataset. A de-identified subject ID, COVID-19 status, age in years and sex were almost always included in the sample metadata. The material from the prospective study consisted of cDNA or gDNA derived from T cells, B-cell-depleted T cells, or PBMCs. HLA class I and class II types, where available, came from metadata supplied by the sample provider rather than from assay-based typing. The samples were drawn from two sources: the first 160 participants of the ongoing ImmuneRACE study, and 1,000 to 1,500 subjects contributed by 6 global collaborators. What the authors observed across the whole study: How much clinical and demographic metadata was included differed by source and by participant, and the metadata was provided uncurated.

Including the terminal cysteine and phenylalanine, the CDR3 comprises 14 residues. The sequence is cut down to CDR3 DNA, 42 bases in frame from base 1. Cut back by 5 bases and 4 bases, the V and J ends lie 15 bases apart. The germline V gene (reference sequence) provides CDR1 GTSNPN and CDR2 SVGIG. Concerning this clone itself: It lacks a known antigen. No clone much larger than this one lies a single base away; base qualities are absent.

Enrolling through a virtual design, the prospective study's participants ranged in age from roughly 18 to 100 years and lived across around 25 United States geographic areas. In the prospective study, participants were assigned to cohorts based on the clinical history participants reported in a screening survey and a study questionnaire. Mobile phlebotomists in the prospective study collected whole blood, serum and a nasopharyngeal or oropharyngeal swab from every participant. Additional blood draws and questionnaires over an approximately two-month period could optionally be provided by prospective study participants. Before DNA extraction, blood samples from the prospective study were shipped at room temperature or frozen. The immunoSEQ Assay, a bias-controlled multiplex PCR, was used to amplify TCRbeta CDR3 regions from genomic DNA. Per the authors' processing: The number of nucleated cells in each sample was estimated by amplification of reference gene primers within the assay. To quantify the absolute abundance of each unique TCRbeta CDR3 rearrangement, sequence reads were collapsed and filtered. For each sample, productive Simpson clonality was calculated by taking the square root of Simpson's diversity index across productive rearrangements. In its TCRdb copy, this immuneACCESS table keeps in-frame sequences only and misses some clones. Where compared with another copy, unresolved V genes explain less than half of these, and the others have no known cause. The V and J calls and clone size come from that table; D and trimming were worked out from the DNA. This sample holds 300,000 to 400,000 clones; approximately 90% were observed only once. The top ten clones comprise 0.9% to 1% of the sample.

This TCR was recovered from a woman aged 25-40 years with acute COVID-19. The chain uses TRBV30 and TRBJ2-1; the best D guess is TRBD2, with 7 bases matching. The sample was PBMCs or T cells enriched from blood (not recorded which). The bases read TGTGCCTGGTCGTTGGGGGGGCGTTACAATGAGCAGTTCTTC. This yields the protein CAWSLGGRYNEQFF.